This T cell receptor (beta chain) is from a study of blood T cells in healthy people across ages (dated by TCRdb to the mid-2010s). About the investigation overall: In model experiments, roughly one uniquely barcoded TCR beta cDNA molecule per two T cells was captured by template switching. Two additional independent replicas of 1 million unique cDNA reads from the same blood draw were analyzed for two donors (one aged 18 to 30 and one aged 80 or older). To track age-related changes in TCR beta repertoire diversity, the study relied on deep sequencing normalized with unique cDNA molecular identifiers. The donors were split into four age groups: young (average around 17 years), middle-aged (roughly 39), aged (around 67) and long-lived (more than 80). Here is what the overall study found, with its caveats: Observed TCR beta diversity per million T cells fell roughly linearly with age, and a significant reduction was already apparent by age around 40. Bulk unsorted PBMC profiling prevented conclusive comparison of naive and antigen-experienced compartments. Estimates of total diversity based on one million sequenced T cells were regarded as lower bounds and as underestimates. Because donor CMV infection status was unknown, age-related changes in expanded clonotypes were potentially confounded. A strong correlation was found between observed TCR beta diversity and the percentage of naive T cells measured by flow cytometry. Compared with the aged group, the long-lived group had more naive CD4+ T cells, fewer expanded clones and increased TCR diversity, suggesting age selection.

Library prep was done by 5' RACE. Sequencer: Illumina HiSeq 2500. A second PCR of 7 to 11 cycles was performed with a sample-barcoded 5' primer and a J-beta primer mix. Each TCR beta cDNA molecule received a unique molecular identifier from a template-switch 5' adaptor carrying 12 random nucleotides. Each sample yielded at least 3 million CDR3-containing paired-end reads. First-strand cDNA was synthesized from all RNA with the Mint cDNA synthesis kit, primed by a TRBC-specific oligonucleotide. Following uracil-DNA glycosylase treatment, all cDNA underwent a first 18-cycle PCR with the universal primers M1SS and BC2_uni_R. From the authors' description of their analysis: Normalization of each sample was performed by random selection of 1 million high-quality reads, each carrying a distinct molecular identifier. Instead of being binned into consensus sequences, reads that shared molecular identifiers were thrown out. MiTCR, set to a Q25 quality threshold and the strictest error-elimination algorithm, was used for CDR3 identification, clonotype clustering and error correction. Lower-bound total TCR beta diversity was estimated with a nonparametric unseen species model using Euler transformation. The public reads were quality trimmed at Q25 with fastp and then assembled into clones with MiXCR by TCRdb, keeping productive beta chains. Identical CDR3 protein sequences are pooled into one entry, listed with their most common genes and DNA. It is TCRdb's table, rather than the study itself, that gives the V and J calls and clone size. The sample table shows under 1,100,000 distinct CDR3 sequences, and around 27% are seen once. About 0.72% of the sample lies in the top ten.

Systemically healthy Caucasian individuals from Russia, some 36 in total and aged about 6 to 90 years, were included as donors. Each donor gave 8 to 10 milliliters of peripheral blood, collected into EDTA-treated Vacutainer tubes. PBMCs were isolated by Ficoll-Paque density-gradient centrifugation, with at least 6 million obtained per sample. Trizol reagent was used to extract total RNA from the PBMCs, yielding at least 5 micrograms per sample. The percentages of naive CD45RAhigh/CD27high T cells were determined by flow cytometry on a PBMC aliquot from every donor. This clonotype has only a few counts. The target of this receptor is not known. Within one base of it there is no much larger clone, and no base qualities were kept. The CDR3 runs 17 residues from the cysteine to the phenylalanine. Just CDR3 DNA is preserved here, 51 bases in frame from base 1. In the germline V gene, CDR1 corresponds to SQVTM and CDR2 to ANQGSEA.

These data are also associated with another study on T cells of mothers and their children. As the second paper documents: The donors were nine systemically healthy Caucasian individuals, made up of three mothers and their six children. cDNA synthesis used all of the extracted RNA, with 1.5 ug of RNA in each 15 ul reaction. In the second PCR, the M1S primer introduced both the sample barcodes and 2-4 random nucleotides. Over 8 million TCR beta CDR3 reads came from each mother, compared with 3.3 million or so reads from each child. Thymic selection shapes the output of TCR recombination in a similar way in related and unrelated pairs, and inherited differences have a minor effect. Normalized repertoire overlap was always found to be slightly, but never significantly, higher in related mother-child pairs than in unrelated mother-child pairs. Persistent microchimeric T cell clones were not detected, at a sensitivity of 85 to 100 clones per million clonotypes. In the study, deep NGS was used to compare the TCR beta repertoires of mothers and children, and features distinguishing related mother-child pairs from unrelated individuals were sought. On average, the children were approximately 12 +/- 4 years old, while the mothers were 40 +/- 4 years old. After adapter ligation was performed with NEBNext reagents, the libraries were sequenced on an Illumina HiSeq 2000 with 100+100 nt paired-end reads. To prevent cross-contamination, the mother and child libraries were prepared a month apart and were sequenced in separate runs. For each donor, somewhere between roughly 450,000 and 2,000,000 distinct TCR beta clonotypes were identified. Naive TCR beta clonotypes were estimated from low-frequency clonotypes matched to each donor's FACS-determined naive share, without sorting.

Sequenced: blood. The clonotype comes from a girl aged 2 to 10 in good health. The V and J segments used are TRBV29-1 and TRBJ2-1; 14 bases in the junction line up with TRBD2. The tail of the sequence fits TRBJ2-5 better, so the J call may be wrong. The CDR3 reads as follows: CSVGNVGLAGVGVTQYF. Read as DNA, the sequence is TGCAGCGTGGGGAACGTGGGACTAGCGGGAGTAGGGGTGACCCAGTACTTC.